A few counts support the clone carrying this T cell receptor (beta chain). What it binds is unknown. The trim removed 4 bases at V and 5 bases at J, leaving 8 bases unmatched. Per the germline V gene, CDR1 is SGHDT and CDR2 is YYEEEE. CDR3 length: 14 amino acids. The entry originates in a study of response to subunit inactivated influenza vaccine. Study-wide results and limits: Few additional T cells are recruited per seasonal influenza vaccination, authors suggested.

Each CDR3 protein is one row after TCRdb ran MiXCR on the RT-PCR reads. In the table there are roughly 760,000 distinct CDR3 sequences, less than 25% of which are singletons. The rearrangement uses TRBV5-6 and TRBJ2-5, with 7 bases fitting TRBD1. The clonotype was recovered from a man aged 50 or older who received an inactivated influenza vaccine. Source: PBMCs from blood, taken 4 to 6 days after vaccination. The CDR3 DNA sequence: TGTGCCAGCAGCATCGACAGGGTCGGTGAGACCCAGTACTTC. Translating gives CASSIDRVGETQYF.